The following is a T cell receptor beta chain sequence with its context. In this sample, this clonotype turned up a few times. Its recognized antigen is unknown. Base qualities are not at hand, and no much larger clone is one base apart. Ficoll-Paque density gradient centrifugation was the method used to isolate PBMCs. This sample is drawn from a study of T-cell memory formation after mild COVID-19 (dated by TCRdb to about 2021). About the study as a whole: TCR sequence clusters from the two donors were found to be largely donor specific. In a couple of donors, T-cell clones that expanded and contracted after mild COVID-19 were followed by sequencing TCRalpha and TCRbeta repertoires longitudinally. The cohort comprised two young, previously healthy adult volunteers, one female and one male.

The sequencing machine was an Illumina NovaSeq 6000. cDNA libraries for TCRalpha and TCRbeta were prepared by 5'RACE using constant-segment primers, with sample barcodes and unique molecular identifiers added. Trizol reagent was used to extract RNA from every sample. Libraries were amplified in two PCR steps, with a second sample barcode and Illumina TruSeq adapters added in the second step. Sequencing of libraries was performed on an Illumina NovaSeq with 2 x 150 bp paired-end reads. As for the authors' bioinformatics: Reads were demultiplexed and collapsed into UMI-guided consensus sequences with migec v1.2.7. With mixcr v2.1.11, UMI consensuses were aligned to TRA and TRB V and J templates and assembled into clonotypes. Expanded or contracted clonotypes were those called significant by both edgeR and NoisET, with noise models trained on biological replicates. edgeR calls used a false discovery rate-adjusted p below 0.01 and a log2 fold-change threshold of 1. As an exploratory analysis of dynamics, max-normalized trajectories of the 1000 most abundant clonotypes were examined with PCA combined with hierarchical clustering. The CD4 or CD8 phenotype of responding clones was assigned using the separately sequenced CD4+ and CD8+ repertoires. TCRdb reprocessed the public reads (quality trimming at Q25 with fastp, clone calling with MiXCR) and kept in-frame beta chains. A single entry per CDR3 protein holds the most common genes and DNA from its merged rows. What appears here as the V and J calls and clone size reflects TCRdb's work, not the paper's. The sample records some 50,000 distinct CDR3 sequences, less than 35% of which are singletons. Together, the top ten hold 40% to 50% of the sample.

Trimming removed 5 bases from V and 11 bases from J, leaving 13 bases between the germline ends. The cysteine opens and the phenylalanine closes a CDR3 of 13 amino acids. The DNA shown is the 39-base CDR3, in frame from base 1. The germline V gene (reference sequence) sets CDR1 to MNHEY and CDR2 to SMNVEV. The paper as a whole reports these results and caveats: The detection of some responding clones in pre-infection memory suggests that pre-existing cross-reactive memory T cells joined the SARS-CoV-2 response. Contracting CD4+ clones turned up mainly in the CM and EM memory subsets, whereas EMRA was where CD8+ clones were enriched. Balanced CD4/CD8 phenotypes were observed for clones contracting from day 15 to 85, whereas a bias towards CD4+ was observed for a second wave of clones expanding from day 15 to 37. The second-wave clones that peaked on day 37 were not confirmed to be SARS-CoV-2 specific. The study covered only a couple of mild cases, and larger cohorts including severe cases with pre-infection samples were considered necessary.

Sequencing was done on a sample of PBMCs or a T cell subset sorted from them (not recorded which). The chain uses TRBV27 and TRBJ1-6, with the D gene uncertain. This TCR came from a man between 18 and 29 years old who had mild COVID-19 (a few samples of this study predate the infection). The sample titles of this study are shuffled in the database, so cell type and time point are left out; the donor was told from shared clones. The DNA sequence is given as TGTGCCAGCAGTACGATATCGACCGCACCCCTCCACTTT. This yields the protein CASSTISTAPLHF.